A single sample gave rise to the 20 T cell receptor beta chains below, sequenced in a study of cytomegalovirus exposure and HLA in healthy donors. PCR used 60 Vbeta primers and 13 Jbeta primers. Some clones are missing from TCRdb's copy, which holds only in-frame ones; the method was immunoSEQ multiplex PCR. There are approximately 82,000 clones in the sample; about 70% occur only once, and under 7.5% lies in the top ten. Sequencing input: PBMCs. The source is a woman aged 45 to 65 in good health and CMV-seropositive.

This chain connects TRBV28 to TRBJ2-7; TRBD2 aligns across 11 bases. Per germline, CDR1 MDHEN and CDR2 SYDVKM. This CDR3 is built from 15 residues. Losses at the gene ends were 3 bases for V and 1 base for J; bases not matched to a gene: 2. The CDR3 DNA is TGTGCCAGCAGTTTTCGACTAGCGGGGTCCTACGAGCAGTACTTC. Protein product: CASSFRLAGSYEQYF. Variable domain in full (rest from reference TRBV28 and TRBJ2-7): DVKVTQSSRYLVKRTGEKVFLECVQDMDHENMFWYRQDPGLGLRLIYFSYDVKMKEKGDIPEGYSVSREKKERFSLILESASTNQTSMYLCASSFRLAGSYEQYFGPGTRLTVT.

V usage is TRBV28 and J usage is TRBJ2-1, with TRBD2 matching over 11 bases. The CDR3 contains 13 residues. J was trimmed by 8 bases and V by 6 bases; bases with no gene match: 3. Germline V gene lookup returns CDR1 MDHEN and CDR2 SYDVKM. The CDR3 protein is CASRDSGRDEQFF. The CDR3 bases are TGTGCCAGCAGGGATAGCGGGAGGGATGAGCAGTTCTTC.

CDR3 protein: CASSSQQGWDTEAFF. The CDR3 DNA reads TGTGCCAGCAGTTCGCAACAGGGTTGGGACACTGAAGCTTTCTTT. The chain is built from TRBV28 and TRBJ1-1, with D perhaps matching TRBD1 (6 bases). The CDR3 runs to 15 residues. The germline V gene encodes CDR1 MDHEN and CDR2 SYDVKM. V was cut by 4 bases and J by 3 bases, with 15 bases left in between.

CDR3 protein: CASSLNPGTGELFF. The CDR3 DNA sequence: TGTGCCAGCAGTTTAAACCCGGGAACCGGGGAGCTGTTTTTT. The V and J genes are TRBV27 and TRBJ2-2, with D maybe TRBD2 (5 bases). Germline CDR1 reads MNHEY; CDR2 reads SMNVEV (reference sequence). The CDR3 loop spans 14 amino acids. With 2 bases removed from V and 5 bases from J, the gap between germline ends came to 9 bases.

The chain joins TRBV25-1 to TRBJ2-7; 10 bases fit TRBD1. CDR1 is MGHDK and CDR2 is SYGVNS in the germline V gene. This CDR3 is built from 16 residues. V shed 1 base and J 6 bases; nucleotides not matched to a gene: 9. CDR3 in DNA: TGTGCCAGCAGTGAATCCCTCCTCGGGACAGGGGTCGAGCAGTACTTC. It translates to CASSESLLGTGVEQYF.

This chain uses TRBV18 with TRBJ2-7; the match to TRBD1 covers 7 bases. With 3 bases clipped from V and 6 bases from J, the junction kept 8 bases outside the gene matches. The germline CDR1 and CDR2 sequences are KGHSH and LQKENI. This CDR3 is built from 14 residues. CDR3 sequence (DNA): TGTGCCAGCTCACCGGAGACAGGGTTTTTCGAGCAGTACTTC. It yields the protein CASSPETGFFEQYF.

V gene TRBV5-4 combines with J gene TRBJ2-3, with a tentative D call TRBD2 (5 bases). The CDR3 runs 14 residues. Germline values: CDR1 SGHNT, CDR2 YYREEE (reference sequence). V shed 1 base and J shed 0 bases, with 6 bases lying between them. The CDR3 DNA reads as TGTGCCAGCAGCTTGTCGGGAAGCACAGATACGCAGTATTTT. Protein sequence: CASSLSGSTDTQYF.

The chain is built from TRBV27 and TRBJ2-7; the match to TRBD2 covers 10 bases. The V and J ends lost 9 bases and 4 bases, in that order; junction bases with no gene match: 6. Germline CDR1 and CDR2: MNHEY and SMNVEV (reference sequence). This CDR3 has 13 residues. The DNA for the CDR3 is TGTGCCAGAGCGGGAGGGCTGTGGTACGAGCAGTACTTC. Translation gives CARAGGLWYEQYF.

The V call is TRBV5-6, the J call TRBJ2-3; a possible D gene is TRBD1 (6 bases). This CDR3 has 17 residues. The germline V gene has CDR1 SGHDT and CDR2 YYEEEE. Deletions cut 4 bases from V and 4 bases from J, with 22 bases between. CDR3 amino acids: CASSTETGRGIPDTQYF. The CDR3 DNA follows: TGTGCCAGCAGCACGGAAACAGGGAGAGGGATCCCAGATACGCAGTATTTT.

The rearrangement links TRBV19 to TRBJ2-2; TRBD2 aligns across 8 bases. Germline CDR1 LNHDA, CDR2 SQIVND (reference sequence). This CDR3 is built from 15 residues. The V gene end was trimmed by 7 bases and the J gene end by 4 bases; junction bases not matched to a gene: 8. CDR3 nucleotides: TGTGCCAGTACGATCGCAAGCGGGAGCACCGGGGAGCTGTTTTTT. Protein sequence: CASTIASGSTGELFF.

V and J are TRBV19 and TRBJ1-2; unclear D gene. Germline V gene sequence: CDR1 LNHDA, CDR2 SQIVND (reference sequence). The CDR3 totals 13 residues. The V end was cut by 6 bases, the J end by 0 bases, with 8 bases between. CDR3 in amino acids: CASRNRANYGYTF. DNA of the CDR3: TGTGCCAGTAGGAACAGAGCTAACTATGGCTACACCTTC.

This chain links TRBV12-5 with TRBJ1-5; D remains ambiguous. From germline, CDR1 is LGHNT and CDR2 FRNRAP. The CDR3 has 14 amino acids. With 7 bases removed from V and 2 bases from J, the gap between germline ends came to 12 bases. CDR3 in amino acids: CASAYSGGNQPQHF. The CDR3 nucleotides are TGTGCTAGTGCCTATTCCGGGGGCAATCAGCCCCAGCATTTT.

The chain joins TRBV7-9 to TRBJ2-5; D is perhaps TRBD2 (6 bases). CDR3 size: 15 residues. Trimming pared 3 bases from V and 1 base from J, leaving 12 bases between. The germline CDR1 and CDR2 sequences are SEHNR and FQNEAQ (reference sequence). CDR3 protein: CASSLGGGLQETQYF. The CDR3 DNA is TGTGCCAGCAGCTTGGGAGGCGGCCTCCAAGAGACCCAGTACTTC.

The table lists this clone with a few counts. The chain has TRBV18 and TRBJ2-1; D uncertain. Trimming left V 1 base short and J 7 bases short, with 8 bases between. CDR3 length: 13 residues. Per germline, CDR1 KGHSH and CDR2 LQKENI. The CDR3 region is CASSPLLTNEQFF. The CDR3 coding sequence is TGTGCCAGCTCACCACTTCTAACGAATGAGCAGTTCTTC.

This clone came up once. The chain recombines TRBV5-6 with TRBJ1-2, with 7 bases lining up with TRBD1. V shed 5 bases, J shed 2 bases, and the junction held 9 bases outside the gene matches. Germline V CDR1 and CDR2: SGHDT, YYEEEE. The length of the CDR3 is 15 residues. The CDR3 DNA reads as TGTGCCAGCAGAGCCGACAGGGTGGGGAACTATGGCTACACCTTC. It codes for CASRADRVGNYGYTF.

The rearrangement links TRBV10-3 to TRBJ2-7; TRBD1 aligns across 10 bases. Trimming took 0 bases from V and 2 from J; bases not matched to a gene: 4. CDR1 is ENHRY and CDR2 is SYGVKD in the germline V gene. CDR3 length: 16 residues. DNA for the CDR3: TGTGCCATCAGTGAGTCTGGGACAGGGGTGACCTACGAGCAGTACTTC. It encodes CAISESGTGVTYEQYF.

This chain links TRBV28 with TRBJ2-7; TRBD2 might be the D (6 bases). The length of the CDR3 is 13 residues. The germline V gene has CDR1 MDHEN and CDR2 SYDVKM. Trimming took off 6 bases at V and 0 bases at J, with 9 bases between the two ends. Here the CDR3 reads CASRPTSSYEQYF. The CDR3 DNA sequence: TGTGCCAGCAGACCGACTAGCTCCTACGAGCAGTACTTC.

This clone came up a few times. CDR3 protein: CASSPNEGGYEQYF. DNA for the CDR3: TGTGCCAGCAGCCCGAACGAAGGCGGGTACGAGCAGTACTTC. This chain joins TRBV11-1 and TRBJ2-7; possible D gene TRBD2, 5 bases. CDR3 length: 14 amino acids. Looked up from germline, CDR1 is SGHAT and CDR2 is FQDESV (reference sequence). The germline V and J ends were trimmed by 5 bases and 4 bases, with 15 bases remaining between them.

The chain couples TRBV29-1 to TRBJ1-2, with TRBD1 matching over 8 bases. There are 12 residues in the CDR3. With 3 bases clipped from V and 6 bases from J, the junction kept 3 bases outside the gene matches. Germline-derived CDR1 and CDR2 are SQVTM and ANQGSEA. The DNA of the CDR3 is TGCAGCGTTGAGGGGACAGGACATGGCTACACCTTC. Encoded protein: CSVEGTGHGYTF.

The chain couples TRBV19 to TRBJ2-7, with a weak D call TRBD2 (5 bases). Germline assignment: CDR1 LNHDA and CDR2 SQIVND (reference sequence). The V end was cut by 8 bases, the J end by 7 bases, with 12 bases between. The CDR3 is 11 residues long. The CDR3 here is CASSTSGEQYF. The CDR3 DNA is TGTGCCAGTTCCACATCGGGGGAGCAGTACTTC. Combining the CDR3 with reference TRBV19 and TRBJ2-7 gives the whole variable domain DGGITQSPKYLFRKEGQNVTLSCEQNLNHDAMYWYRQDPGQGLRLIYYSQIVNDFQKGDIAEGYSVSREKKESFPLTVTSAQKNPTAFYLCASSTSGEQYFGPGTRLTVT.